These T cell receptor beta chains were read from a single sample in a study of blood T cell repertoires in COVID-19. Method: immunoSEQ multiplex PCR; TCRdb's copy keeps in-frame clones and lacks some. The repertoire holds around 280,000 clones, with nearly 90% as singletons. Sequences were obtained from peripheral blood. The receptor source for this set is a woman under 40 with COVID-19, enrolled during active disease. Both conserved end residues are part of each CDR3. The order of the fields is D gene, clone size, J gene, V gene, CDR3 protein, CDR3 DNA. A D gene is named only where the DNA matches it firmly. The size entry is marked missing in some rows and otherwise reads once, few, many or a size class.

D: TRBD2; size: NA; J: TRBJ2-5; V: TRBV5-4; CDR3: CASSSVAGSPQETQYF; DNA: TGTGCCAGCAGCTCAGTAGCGGGGAGCCCTCAAGAGACCCAGTACTTC
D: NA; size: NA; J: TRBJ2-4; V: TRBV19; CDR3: CASSIPVGSKNIQYF; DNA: TGTGCCAGTAGTATACCGGTCGGGTCCAAAAACATTCAGTACTTC
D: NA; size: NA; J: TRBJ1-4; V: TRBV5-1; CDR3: CASSPGSLALNEKLFF; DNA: TGCGCCAGCAGCCCCGGGTCACTGGCACTCAATGAAAAACTGTTTTTT
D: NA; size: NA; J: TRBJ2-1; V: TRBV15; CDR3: CATRVRGTHYNEQFF; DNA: TGTGCCACCAGGGTCAGGGGTACCCACTACAATGAGCAGTTCTTC
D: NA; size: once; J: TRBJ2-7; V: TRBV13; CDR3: CASSPSQGLLSYEQYF; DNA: TGTGCCAGCAGCCCATCGCAGGGGCTCCTCTCCTACGAGCAGTACTTC
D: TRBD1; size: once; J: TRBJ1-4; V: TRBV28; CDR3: CASSSLTGKGEKLFF; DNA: TGTGCCAGCAGTTCCCTGACAGGGAAGGGTGAAAAACTGTTTTTT
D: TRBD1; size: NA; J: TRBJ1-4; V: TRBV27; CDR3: CASSSQGAEKLFF; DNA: TGTGCCAGCAGTTCACAGGGGGCTGAAAAACTGTTTTTT
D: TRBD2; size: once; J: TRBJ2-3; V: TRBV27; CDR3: CASSLSGAGGPRDTQYF; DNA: TGTGCCAGCAGTTTAAGTGGGGCGGGGGGGCCAAGGGATACGCAGTATTTT
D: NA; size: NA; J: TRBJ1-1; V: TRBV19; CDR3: CASSYRETEAFF; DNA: TGTGCCAGTAGTTACAGGGAGACTGAAGCTTTCTTT
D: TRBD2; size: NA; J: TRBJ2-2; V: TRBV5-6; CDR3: CASSFLTLLAGGDTGELFF; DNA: TGTGCCAGCAGCTTCCTGACCCTACTAGCGGGAGGGGACACCGGGGAGCTGTTTTTT
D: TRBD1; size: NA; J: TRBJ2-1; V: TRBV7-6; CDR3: CASSSRQGPGNEQFF; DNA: TGTGCCAGCAGCTCCCGACAGGGCCCGGGCAATGAGCAGTTCTTC
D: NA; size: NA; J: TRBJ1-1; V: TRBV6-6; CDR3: CASSPGGLHTEAFF; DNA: TGTGCCAGCAGCCCCGGGGGGCTACACACTGAAGCTTTCTTT
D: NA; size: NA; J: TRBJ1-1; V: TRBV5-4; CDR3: CASSKQAAEAFF; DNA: TGTGCCAGCAGTAAGCAGGCCGCTGAAGCTTTCTTT
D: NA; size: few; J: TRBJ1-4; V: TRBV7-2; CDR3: CASSLEGVGMVFF; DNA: TGTGCCAGCAGCTTAGAGGGAGTAGGGATGGTGTTTTTT
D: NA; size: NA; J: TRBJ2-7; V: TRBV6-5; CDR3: CASSYGDFAYEQYF; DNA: TGTGCCAGCAGTTACGGGGACTTTGCCTACGAGCAGTACTTC
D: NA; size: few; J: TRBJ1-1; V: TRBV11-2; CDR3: CASSLGTGDTEAFF; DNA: TGTGCCAGCAGCTTAGGGACGGGAGACACTGAAGCTTTCTTT
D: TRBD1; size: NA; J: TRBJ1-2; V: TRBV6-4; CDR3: CASRDTPGQGAGYTF; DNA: TGTGCCAGCAGGGACACCCCTGGACAGGGTGCAGGCTACACCTTC